Shown below are 25 T cell receptor beta chains from a single sample sequenced in a study of T cells in Graves' hyperthyroidism and ophthalmopathy. RNA transcripts provided the source from which TCR beta CDR3 regions were amplified. HTBI primers were employed in a first-round RT-PCR of the TCR CDR3. TCRdb redid the calling of the multiplex PCR reads with MiXCR, one entry per CDR3 protein. This table holds under 700,000 distinct CDR3 sequences, over 15% found once. Sequencing was performed on blood. All receptors come from a woman under 30 with Graves' hyperthyroidism.

The chain couples TRBV5-1 to TRBJ1-5; no firm D call. Trimming removed 2 bases at V and 4 bases at J, with 16 bases between. This CDR3 has 16 residues. Germline V gene sequence: CDR1 SGHRS, CDR2 YFSETQ. CDR3 in amino acids: CASSFGPGGPNQPQHF. Here the CDR3 DNA reads TGCGCCAGCAGCTTTGGTCCAGGTGGACCTAATCAGCCCCAGCATTTT. The full variable domain, rest sourced from reference TRBV5-1 and TRBJ1-5, is KAGVTQTPRYLIKTRGQQVTLSCSPISGHRSVSWYQQTPGQGLQFLFEYFSETQRNKGNFPGRFSGRQFSNSRSEMNVSTLELGDSALYLCASSFGPGGPNQPQHFGDGTRLSIL.

The CDR3, as DNA: TGTGCCAGCACCCTATCTTCCGGAGCCGGGGCCGGGGAGCTGTTTTTT. Translation: CASTLSSGAGAGELFF. The chain uses TRBV12-3 or TRBV12-4 and TRBJ2-2, with D possibly TRBD2 on 5 matching bases. The CDR3 has 16 amino acids. V shed 7 bases and J shed 6 bases, with 21 bases lying between them.

The chain uses TRBV29-1 and TRBJ1-2, with no clear D. CDR1 is SQVTM, CDR2 ANQGSEA, per germline. V dropped 7 bases and J dropped 6 bases, with 12 bases sitting between them. This CDR3 spans 11 amino acids. DNA for the CDR3: TGCAGCGCTCGGACTCCTAATGGCTACACCTTC. It yields the protein CSARTPNGYTF.

The CDR3 spells CASWSGNTIYF. CDR3 nucleotides: TGTGCCAGCTGGTCCGGAAACACCATATATTTT. The chain employs TRBV12-3 or TRBV12-4 and TRBJ1-3, with D unclear. This CDR3 contains 11 residues. With 8 bases removed from V and 4 bases from J, the gap between germline ends came to 6 bases.

V is TRBV6-2 or TRBV6-3 and J is TRBJ2-6; 8 positions agree with TRBD2. The CDR3 contains 14 residues. Germline V gives CDR1 MNHEY, CDR2 SVGEGT. The junction had 7 bases not matched to a gene; V was cut back by 7 bases and J by 8 bases. The CDR3 DNA is TGTGCCAGCACCCGCGGGGGGTGGACCAACGTCCTGACTTTC. Protein sequence: CASTRGGWTNVLTF.

The chain uses TRBV5-1 and TRBJ1-1, with TRBD1 matching 9 bases. This CDR3 region has 17 residues. V lost 3 bases to trimming and J lost 2 bases; unmatched junction nucleotides: 11. Germline V gene sequence: CDR1 SGHRS, CDR2 YFSETQ. CDR3 coding DNA: TGCGCCAGCAGCTCCGGACAGGGGTGGGACTTTAACACTGAAGCTTTCTTT. The encoded protein is CASSSGQGWDFNTEAFF. The variable domain in full, completed from reference TRBV5-1 and TRBJ1-1, reads KAGVTQTPRYLIKTRGQQVTLSCSPISGHRSVSWYQQTPGQGLQFLFEYFSETQRNKGNFPGRFSGRQFSNSRSEMNVSTLELGDSALYLCASSSGQGWDFNTEAFFGQGTRLTVV.

The sample holds a few counts of this clonotype. CDR3 coding DNA: TGTGCCAGCAGCGTTCTCTCAGGGACGGCCACCGGGGAGCTGTTTTTT. Translation: CASSVLSGTATGELFF. V usage is TRBV9 and J usage is TRBJ2-2; D possibly matches TRBD1 or TRBD2 (5 bases each). Per germline, CDR1 SGDLS and CDR2 YYNGEE. Trimming shortened V by 2 bases and J by 4 bases, and 15 bases separated the two germline ends. This CDR3 contains 16 residues.

The CDR3 here is CASSLAINEQFF. Here the CDR3 DNA reads TGTGCCAGCAGCTTAGCGATCAATGAGCAGTTCTTC. This chain connects TRBV7-2 to TRBJ2-1; the D is unclear. The CDR3 covers 12 residues. V lost 0 bases and J 6 bases, leaving 3 bases between the germline ends. In germline, CDR1 is SGHTA, CDR2 FQGNSA.

There are a few counts of this clonotype. V gene TRBV6-1 combines with J gene TRBJ1-2; D gene unclear. The ends were cut back, 7 bases at V and 7 bases at J, with 13 bases in the middle. Germline-derived CDR1 and CDR2 are MNHNS and SASEGT. The CDR3 consists of 12 residues. This chain's CDR3 is CASTDADAGYTF. The CDR3 DNA reads as TGTGCCAGCACTGATGCGGACGCTGGCTACACCTTC.

The table lists this clonotype with a few counts. The chain joins TRBV28 to TRBJ1-5, with D hard to call. Germline V gives CDR1 MDHEN, CDR2 SYDVKM. V lost 1 base to trimming and J lost 6 bases, with 4 bases between them. This CDR3 has 12 residues. DNA for the CDR3: TGTGCCAGCAGTTTATCGGGTCAGCCCCAGCATTTT. This encodes CASSLSGQPQHF.

This clonotype was found many times. The chain carries TRBV12-3 or TRBV12-4 and TRBJ2-1; possible D gene TRBD1, 5 bases. This CDR3 region has 12 residues. Trimming took 11 bases from V and 7 from J, leaving 15 bases between them. For the CDR3, the DNA is TGTGCCTGCCAATTCGGACAAAATGAGCAGTTCTTC. This encodes CACQFGQNEQFF.

The CDR3 nucleotides read TGCAGTGCTAACGGGGACGCCCCGGGCTACGAGCAGTACTTC. Its translation is CSANGDAPGYEQYF. This chain connects TRBV20-1 to TRBJ2-7; D is perhaps TRBD1 or TRBD2 (5 bases each). Per germline, CDR1 DFQATT and CDR2 SNEGSKA (reference sequence). The CDR3 is made up of 14 amino acids. V dropped 4 bases and J dropped 3 bases, with 16 bases sitting between them.

The rearrangement joins TRBV27 to TRBJ2-7; 7 nucleotides align to TRBD1. Losses at the gene ends were 6 bases for V and 2 bases for J; bases not matched to a gene: 7. Germline CDR1 reads MNHEY; CDR2 reads SMNVEV (reference sequence). This CDR3 has 14 residues. In DNA form, the CDR3 reads TGTGCCAGCAGACTAGGGGGCAGTGCCTACGAGCAGTACTTC. Its translation is CASRLGGSAYEQYF.

This clonotype was picked up a small number of times. The rearrangement uses TRBV24-1 and TRBJ2-5; the D gene is possibly TRBD1 (6 bases). Trimming left V 8 bases short and J 5 bases short, with 14 bases between. CDR1 KGHDR and CDR2 SFDVKD come from the germline V gene. The CDR3 extends over 13 amino acids. CDR3: CATTDGDKETQYF. The CDR3 DNA reads as TGTGCCACCACCGATGGGGACAAGGAGACCCAGTACTTC.

In this sample, this clonotype turned up many times. The rearrangement uses TRBV5-1 and TRBJ2-1; perhaps TRBD2 as D (5 bases). V gave up 3 bases and J gave up 5 bases, with 15 bases separating them. The germline CDR1 and CDR2 sequences are SGHRS and YFSETQ. The CDR3 spans 15 residues. CDR3 nucleotide sequence: TGCGCCAGCAGCTCCATACCCACTAGGGACAATGAGCAGTTCTTC. Protein: CASSSIPTRDNEQFF. Using reference TRBV5-1 and TRBJ2-1 for the parts outside the CDR3, the full variable domain is KAGVTQTPRYLIKTRGQQVTLSCSPISGHRSVSWYQQTPGQGLQFLFEYFSETQRNKGNFPGRFSGRQFSNSRSEMNVSTLELGDSALYLCASSSIPTRDNEQFFGPGTRLTVL.

Ten or more counts support this clonotype. The rearrangement joins TRBV5-5 to TRBJ2-3; no definite D call. The CDR3 is 14 residues long. Germline loops: CDR1 SGHKS, CDR2 YYEKEE (reference sequence). With 0 bases removed from V and 1 base from J, the gap between germline ends came to 6 bases. The CDR3 nucleotides are TGTGCCAGCAGCTTGGCCCCGGGCACAGATACGCAGTATTTT. This sequence encodes CASSLAPGTDTQYF. Full variable domain (rest looked up from reference TRBV5-5 and TRBJ2-3): DAGVTQSPTHLIKTRGQQVTLRCSPISGHKSVSWYQQVLGQGPQFIFQYYEKEERGRGNFPDRFSARQFPNYSSELNVNALLLGDSALYLCASSLAPGTDTQYFGPGTRLTVL.

Ten or more counts support this clonotype. The chain couples TRBV7-2 to TRBJ1-2; 8 bases are a match to TRBD1. Germline lookup yields CDR1 SGHTA and CDR2 FQGNSA. The CDR3 is 15 amino acids. Trimming at V came to 3 bases and at J to 4 bases, leaving 7 bases not matched to a gene. CDR3 in DNA: TGTGCCAGCAGCTTCGGACAGGGTAGCAGCTATGGCTACACCTTC. It specifies CASSFGQGSSYGYTF.

This clonotype appeared many times. V and J are TRBV27 and TRBJ2-7; D is undetermined. Trimming cost V 5 bases and J 0 bases, with 8 bases left between them. Germline values: CDR1 MNHEY, CDR2 SMNVEV (reference sequence). CDR3 length: 13 residues. CDR3 region: CASSPWSSYEQYF. Here the CDR3 DNA reads TGTGCCAGCAGTCCCTGGAGCTCCTACGAGCAGTACTTC.

The V gene is TRBV28, the J gene TRBJ2-4, with D perhaps TRBD2 (5 bases). The V end was cut by 5 bases, the J end by 5 bases, with 19 bases between. Germline V lookup: CDR1 MDHEN, CDR2 SYDVKM. The CDR3 runs 16 residues. CDR3 in amino acids: CASSTRVSLVENIQYF. DNA for the CDR3: TGTGCCAGCAGTACTAGAGTTTCCCTAGTTGAAAACATTCAGTACTTC.

There are a few counts of this clonotype. This chain connects TRBV20-1 to TRBJ2-7; D is possibly TRBD1 (6 bases). The CDR3 is made up of 15 amino acids. From germline, CDR1 is DFQATT and CDR2 SNEGSKA (reference sequence). V gave up 6 bases and J gave up 0 bases, with 18 bases separating them. In DNA form, the CDR3 reads TGCAGTGCCCGGAGCCCGGCCAGGGGCTCCTACGAGCAGTACTTC. Translated, it gives CSARSPARGSYEQYF.

The rearrangement joins TRBV24-1 to TRBJ1-2; no firm D call. With 2 bases removed from V and 2 bases from J, the gap between germline ends came to 8 bases. The CDR3 is made up of 14 amino acids. Germline V gives CDR1 KGHDR, CDR2 SFDVKD. The CDR3 nucleotides read TGTGCCACCAGTGATTCGTACGGCAACTATGGCTACACCTTC. Translated, it gives CATSDSYGNYGYTF.

This clonotype came up a few times. The CDR3 sequence: CASSLVSLEQYF. The CDR3 DNA sequence: TGTGCCAGCAGCTTGGTCTCCCTCGAGCAGTACTTC. The chain couples TRBV5-6 to TRBJ2-7; D is undetermined. The germline V gene encodes CDR1 SGHDT and CDR2 YYEEEE. The CDR3 runs 12 residues. Between the trimmed V and J ends, which lost 0 bases and 6 bases, there was a span of 7 bases. Combining the CDR3 with reference TRBV5-6 and TRBJ2-7 gives the whole variable domain DAGVTQSPTHLIKTRGQQVTLRCSPKSGHDTVSWYQQALGQGPQFIFQYYEEEERQRGNFPDRFSGHQFPNYSSELNVNALLLGDSALYLCASSLVSLEQYFGPGTRLTVT.

The V call is TRBV12-3 or TRBV12-4, the J call TRBJ1-5; D uncertain. V was pared by 3 bases and J by 7 bases, with 10 bases between. The CDR3 length is 13 residues. CDR3 region: CASSLGKRQPQHF. The CDR3 coding sequence is TGTGCCAGCAGTTTGGGGAAACGACAGCCCCAGCATTTT.

The table lists this clonotype with a few counts. The chain carries TRBV5-6 and TRBJ1-6, with 7 bases lining up with TRBD1. Trimming removed 4 bases from V and 7 bases from J; junction bases left unmatched: 8. The CDR3 has 15 amino acids. CDR1 SGHDT and CDR2 YYEEEE come from the germline V gene. This chain's CDR3 is CASSPYRGTNSPLHF. The CDR3 DNA follows: TGTGCCAGCAGCCCCTACAGGGGCACCAATTCACCCCTCCACTTT.

V is TRBV2 and J is TRBJ1-3, with a weak D call TRBD1 (6 bases). The germline CDR1 and CDR2 sequences are SNHLY and FYNNEI. CDR3 length equals 13 residues. V gave up 4 bases and J gave up 8 bases, with 12 bases separating them. CDR3 residues: CASSGMEGDTIYF. The DNA of the CDR3 is TGTGCCAGCAGTGGTATGGAGGGGGACACCATATATTTT.